The clone carrying this T cell receptor (beta chain) came up a few times. The antigen is not known. With the Oncomine TCR Beta short-read assay, DNA from cultured CD4+ T cells was sequenced. Genomic DNA from cultured CD4+ T cells was extracted. In TCRdb, the PCR reads were re-called with MiXCR into one record per CDR3 protein. Of tens of thousands of distinct CDR3 sequences detected, 38% appear once; the ten largest clones hold less than 20%. The length of the CDR3 is 13 residues. V was shortened by 0 bases and J by 8 bases, with 13 bases between the two germline ends. The V gene's germline CDR1 is DFQATT and CDR2 SNEGSKA (reference sequence). This sample stems from a study of vaccination and CD4 T cells after COVID-19. Treatment of the sample: approximately nine-day PBMC culture with coronavirus spike peptide pools or control peptides (ViraFEST assay).

This material consisted of CD4+ T cells from blood, cultured in vitro, taken before SARS-CoV-2 vaccination. V usage is TRBV20-1 and J usage is TRBJ1-2; TRBD1 might be the D (5 bases). This receptor was taken from a human donor who received a COVID-19 vaccine. CDR3 DNA sequence: TGCAGTGCTAGAGAGATGGCGGGGACGGGCTACACCTTC. Protein product: CSAREMAGTGYTF.